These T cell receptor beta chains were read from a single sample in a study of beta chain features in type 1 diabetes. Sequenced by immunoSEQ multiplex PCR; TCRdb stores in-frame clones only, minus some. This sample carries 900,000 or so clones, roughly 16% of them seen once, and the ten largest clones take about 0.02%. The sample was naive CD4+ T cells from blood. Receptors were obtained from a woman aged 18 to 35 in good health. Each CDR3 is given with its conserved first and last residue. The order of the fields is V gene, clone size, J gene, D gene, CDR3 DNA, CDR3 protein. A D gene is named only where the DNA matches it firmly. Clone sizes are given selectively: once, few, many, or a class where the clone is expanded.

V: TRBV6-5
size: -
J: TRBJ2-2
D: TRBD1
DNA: TGTGCCAGCAGGCACAGGGGAAGAGGCACCGGGGAGCTGTTTTTT
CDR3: CASRHRGRGTGELFF

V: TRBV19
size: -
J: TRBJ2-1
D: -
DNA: TGTGCCAGTAGCCGCACTGGGCAGGCTGTTCTGTCGTACAATGAGCAGTTCTTC
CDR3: CASSRTGQAVLSYNEQFF

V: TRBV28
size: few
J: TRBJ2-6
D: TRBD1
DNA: TGTGCCAGCAGTTTGGGGACAGGGGGTTTCCGCTCTGGGGCCAACGTCCTGACTTTC
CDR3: CASSLGTGGFRSGANVLTF

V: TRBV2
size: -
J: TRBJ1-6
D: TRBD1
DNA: TGTGCCAGCAGCTCACAGGGGGCCTATTCACCCCTCCACTTT
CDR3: CASSSQGAYSPLHF

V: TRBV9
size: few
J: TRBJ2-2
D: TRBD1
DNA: TGTGCCAGCAGCGTCAGGGGACAGACGAACACCGGGGAGCTGTTTTTT
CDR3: CASSVRGQTNTGELFF

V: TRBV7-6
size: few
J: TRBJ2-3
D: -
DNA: TGTGCCAGCAGCTTAGCAAGGGGTTTGACAGATACGCAGTATTTT
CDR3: CASSLARGLTDTQYF

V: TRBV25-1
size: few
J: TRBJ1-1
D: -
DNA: TGTGCCAGCAGTGACAGAGGTTGGAACACTGAAGCTTTCTTT
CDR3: CASSDRGWNTEAFF

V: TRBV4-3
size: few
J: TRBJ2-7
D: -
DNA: TGCGCCAGCAGCCAAAGGCCAGGAAACACCTACGAGCAGTACTTC
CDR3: CASSQRPGNTYEQYF

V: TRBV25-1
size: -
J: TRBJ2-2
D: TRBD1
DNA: TGTGCCAGCAGTGACCCGTGGGACAGGGATTCGGCCGGGGAGCTGTTTTTT
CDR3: CASSDPWDRDSAGELFF

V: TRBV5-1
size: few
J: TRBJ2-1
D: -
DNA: TGCGCCAGCAGCCCAACAATCTTAAGCTCCTACAATGAGCAGTTCTTC
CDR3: CASSPTILSSYNEQFF

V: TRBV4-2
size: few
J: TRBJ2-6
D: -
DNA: TGTGCCAGCAGCCAAGACGGAGGGCCCGGGGCCAACGTCCTGACTTTC
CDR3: CASSQDGGPGANVLTF

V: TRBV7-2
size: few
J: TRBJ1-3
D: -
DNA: TGTGCCAGCAGCTTAGCGGGGGGCGGTGGAAACACCATATATTTT
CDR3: CASSLAGGGGNTIYF

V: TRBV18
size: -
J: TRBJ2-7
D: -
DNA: TGTGCCAGCTCACCGCTCTCCGGGAGCCTTACCTACGAGCAGTACTTC
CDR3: CASSPLSGSLTYEQYF

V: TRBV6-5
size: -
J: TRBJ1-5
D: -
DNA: TGTGCCAGCAGTGTCCGGGACTATAGCAATCAGCCCCAGCATTTT
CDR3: CASSVRDYSNQPQHF

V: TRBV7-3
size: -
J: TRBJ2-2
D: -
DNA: TGTGCCAGCAGGGCTAGCGTGAACGGGGAGCTGTTTTTT
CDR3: CASRASVNGELFF

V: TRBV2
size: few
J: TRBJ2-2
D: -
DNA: TGTGCCAGCGCTGGGGGAGACACCGGGGAGCTGTTTTTT
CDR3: CASAGGDTGELFF

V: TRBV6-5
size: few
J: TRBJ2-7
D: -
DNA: TGTGCCAGCAGTTACCACGGGACGACCTACGAGCAGTACTTC
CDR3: CASSYHGTTYEQYF

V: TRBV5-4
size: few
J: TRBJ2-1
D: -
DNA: TGTGCCAGCAGCCAACAGGGCTCCTACAATGAGCAGTTCTTC
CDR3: CASSQQGSYNEQFF

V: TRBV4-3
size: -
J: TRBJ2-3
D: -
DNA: TGCGCCAGCAGCCAAGAACCCCGAGGCACAGATACGCAGTATTTT
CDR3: CASSQEPRGTDTQYF

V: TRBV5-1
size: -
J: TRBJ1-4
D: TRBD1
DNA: TGCGCCAGCAGCATTGGAGACAGGGATGATGAAAAACTGTTTTTT
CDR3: CASSIGDRDDEKLFF

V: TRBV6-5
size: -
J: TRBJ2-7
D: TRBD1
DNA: TGTGCCAGCAGTCCCGACAGGGGCTACGAGCAGTACTTC
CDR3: CASSPDRGYEQYF

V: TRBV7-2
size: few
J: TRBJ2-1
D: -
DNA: TGTGCCAGCAGCTTATCTGGGTATAATGAGCAGTTCTTC
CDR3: CASSLSGYNEQFF

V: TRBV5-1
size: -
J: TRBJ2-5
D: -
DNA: TGCGCCAGCAGTGGAAGCGGACAAGAGACCCAGTACTTC
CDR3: CASSGSGQETQYF

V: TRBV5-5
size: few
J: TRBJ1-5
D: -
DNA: TGTGCCAGCAGCTGGTCAGACAGTTTCAATCAGCCCCAGCATTTT
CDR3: CASSWSDSFNQPQHF

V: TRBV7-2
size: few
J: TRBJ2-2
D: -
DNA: TGTGCCAGCAACCGACCTGTGTTGGACACCGGGGAGCTGTTTTTT
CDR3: CASNRPVLDTGELFF

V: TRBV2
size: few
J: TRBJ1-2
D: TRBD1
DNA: TGTGCCAGCAGTGTCGACCAGGGGGCGCCTGGCTACACCTTC
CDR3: CASSVDQGAPGYTF

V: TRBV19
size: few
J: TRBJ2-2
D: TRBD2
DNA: TGTGCCAGTAGTATAGGCGGGAGAATTGCCGGGGAGCTGTTTTTT
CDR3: CASSIGGRIAGELFF

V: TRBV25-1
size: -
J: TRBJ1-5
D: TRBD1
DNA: TGTGCCAGCAGTGAGCCGGGACAGCTTACGCCCCAGCATTTT
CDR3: CASSEPGQLTPQHF

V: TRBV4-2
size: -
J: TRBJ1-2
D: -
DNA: TGTGCCAGCAGCCAAGGACAGGCCTCTGGCTATGGCTACACCTTC
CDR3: CASSQGQASGYGYTF

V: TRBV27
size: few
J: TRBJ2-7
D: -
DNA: TGTGCCAGCAGTTTGACCCCACGTGCCTACGAGCAGTACTTC
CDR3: CASSLTPRAYEQYF

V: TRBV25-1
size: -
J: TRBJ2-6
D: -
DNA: TGTGCCAGCAGTGATCGCGCCCTGGGGGCCAACGTCCTGACTTTC
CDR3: CASSDRALGANVLTF

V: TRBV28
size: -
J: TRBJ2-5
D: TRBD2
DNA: TGTGCCAGCAGTTTATCCCTAGCGGGAGGGCTTTTAGAGACCCAGTACTTC
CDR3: CASSLSLAGGLLETQYF